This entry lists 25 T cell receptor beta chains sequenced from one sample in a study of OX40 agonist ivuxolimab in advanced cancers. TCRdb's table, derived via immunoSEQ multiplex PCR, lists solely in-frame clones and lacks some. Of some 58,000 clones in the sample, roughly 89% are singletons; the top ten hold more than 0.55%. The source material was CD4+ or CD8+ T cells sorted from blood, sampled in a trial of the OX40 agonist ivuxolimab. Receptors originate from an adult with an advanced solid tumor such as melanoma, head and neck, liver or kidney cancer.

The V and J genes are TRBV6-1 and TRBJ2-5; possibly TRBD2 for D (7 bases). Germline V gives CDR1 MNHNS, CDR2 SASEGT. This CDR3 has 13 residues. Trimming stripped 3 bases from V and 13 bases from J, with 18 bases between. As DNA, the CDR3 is TGTGCCAGCAGTGAGAGGGGGGGACTTCATTGGTACTTC. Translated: CASSERGGLHWYF.

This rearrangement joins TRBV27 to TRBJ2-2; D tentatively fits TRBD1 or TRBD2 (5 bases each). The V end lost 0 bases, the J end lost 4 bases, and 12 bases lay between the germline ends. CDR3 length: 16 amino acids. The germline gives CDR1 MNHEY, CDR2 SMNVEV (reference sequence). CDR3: CASSLSWGFGTGELFF. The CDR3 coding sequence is TGTGCCAGCAGTTTATCGTGGGGGTTCGGCACCGGGGAGCTGTTTTTT.

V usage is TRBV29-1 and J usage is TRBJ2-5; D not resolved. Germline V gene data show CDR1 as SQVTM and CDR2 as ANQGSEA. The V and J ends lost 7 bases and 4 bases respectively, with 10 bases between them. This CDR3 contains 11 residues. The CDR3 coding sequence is TGCAGCGCCCGACCGGGAGAGACCCAGTACTTC. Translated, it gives CSARPGETQYF.

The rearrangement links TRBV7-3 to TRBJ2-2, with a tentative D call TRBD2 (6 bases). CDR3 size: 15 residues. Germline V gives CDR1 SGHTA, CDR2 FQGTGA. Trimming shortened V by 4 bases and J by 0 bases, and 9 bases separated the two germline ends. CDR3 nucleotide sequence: TGTGCCAGCAGCTCAAGCGGGTCGAACACCGGGGAGCTGTTTTTT. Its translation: CASSSSGSNTGELFF.

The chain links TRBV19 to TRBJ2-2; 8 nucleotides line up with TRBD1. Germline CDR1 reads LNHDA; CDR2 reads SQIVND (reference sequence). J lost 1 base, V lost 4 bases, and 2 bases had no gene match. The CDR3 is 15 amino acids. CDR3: CASSRTGMNTGELFF. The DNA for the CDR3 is TGTGCCAGTAGTAGGACAGGGATGAACACCGGGGAGCTGTTTTTT.

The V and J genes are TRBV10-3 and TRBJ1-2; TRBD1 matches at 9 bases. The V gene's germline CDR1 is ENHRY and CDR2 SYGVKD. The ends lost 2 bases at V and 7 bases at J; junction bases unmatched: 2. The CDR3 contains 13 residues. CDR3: CAISETGGSGYTF. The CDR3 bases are TGTGCCATCAGTGAGACAGGGGGCTCTGGCTACACCTTC.

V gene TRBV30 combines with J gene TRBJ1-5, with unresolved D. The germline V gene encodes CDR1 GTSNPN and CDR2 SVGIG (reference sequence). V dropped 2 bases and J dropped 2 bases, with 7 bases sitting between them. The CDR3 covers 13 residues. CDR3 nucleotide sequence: TGTGCCTGGAGTAGTAAGGGCAATCAGCCCCAGCATTTT. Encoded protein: CAWSSKGNQPQHF.

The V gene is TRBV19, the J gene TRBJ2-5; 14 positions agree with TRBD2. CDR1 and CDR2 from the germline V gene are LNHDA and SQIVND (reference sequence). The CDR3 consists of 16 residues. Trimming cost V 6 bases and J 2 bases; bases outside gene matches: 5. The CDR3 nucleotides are TGTGCCAGTAGCAGACTAGCGGGGGGGCTACAAGAGACCCAGTACTTC. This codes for CASSRLAGGLQETQYF.

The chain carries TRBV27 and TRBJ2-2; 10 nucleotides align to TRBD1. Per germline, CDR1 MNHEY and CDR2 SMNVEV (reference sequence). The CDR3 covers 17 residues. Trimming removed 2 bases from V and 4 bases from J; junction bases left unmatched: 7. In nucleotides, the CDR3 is TGTGCCAGCAGTTTAAGGGGGACAGGGGAGGCCACCGGGGAGCTGTTTTTT. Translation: CASSLRGTGEATGELFF.

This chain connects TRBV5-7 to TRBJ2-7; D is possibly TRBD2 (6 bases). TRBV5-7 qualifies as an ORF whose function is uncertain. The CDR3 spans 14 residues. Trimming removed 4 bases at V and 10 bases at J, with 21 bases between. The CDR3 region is CASSAPGERLEQYF. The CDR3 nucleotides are TGTGCCAGCAGCGCCCCCGGGGAGAGACTAGAACAGTACTTC.

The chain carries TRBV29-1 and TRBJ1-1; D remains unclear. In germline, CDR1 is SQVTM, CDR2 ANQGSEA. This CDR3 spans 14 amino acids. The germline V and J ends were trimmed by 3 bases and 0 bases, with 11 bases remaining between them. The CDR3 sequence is CSVDRSGMNTEAFF. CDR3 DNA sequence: TGCAGCGTTGACCGAAGCGGCATGAACACTGAAGCTTTCTTT.

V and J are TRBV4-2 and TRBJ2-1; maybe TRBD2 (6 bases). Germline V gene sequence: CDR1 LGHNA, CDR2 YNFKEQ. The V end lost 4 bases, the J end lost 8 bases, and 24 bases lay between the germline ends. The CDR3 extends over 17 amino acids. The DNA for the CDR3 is TGTGCCAGCAGCCCCCACGGTGGGAGGAGGGTCGGCTATGAGCAGTTCTTC. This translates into CASSPHGGRRVGYEQFF.

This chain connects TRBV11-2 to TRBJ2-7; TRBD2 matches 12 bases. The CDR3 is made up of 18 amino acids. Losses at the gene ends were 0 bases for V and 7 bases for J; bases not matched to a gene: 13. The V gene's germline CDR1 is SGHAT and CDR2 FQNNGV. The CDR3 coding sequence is TGTGCCAGCAGCTTAGATTCGTCTAGCGGGAGGGCCTTGAGAGAGCAGTACTTC. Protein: CASSLDSSSGRALREQYF.

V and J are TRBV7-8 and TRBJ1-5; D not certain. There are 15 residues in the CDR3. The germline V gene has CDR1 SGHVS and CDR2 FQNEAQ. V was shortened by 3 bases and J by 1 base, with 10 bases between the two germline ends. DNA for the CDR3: TGTGCCAGCAGCTTTTATTCCAGAAGCAATCAGCCCCAGCATTTT. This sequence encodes CASSFYSRSNQPQHF.

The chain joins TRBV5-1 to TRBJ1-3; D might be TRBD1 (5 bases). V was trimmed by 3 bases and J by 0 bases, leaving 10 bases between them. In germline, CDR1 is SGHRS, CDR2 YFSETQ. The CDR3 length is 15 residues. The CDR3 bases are TGCGCCAGCAGCTACGGGACGGACTCTGGAAACACCATATATTTT. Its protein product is CASSYGTDSGNTIYF.

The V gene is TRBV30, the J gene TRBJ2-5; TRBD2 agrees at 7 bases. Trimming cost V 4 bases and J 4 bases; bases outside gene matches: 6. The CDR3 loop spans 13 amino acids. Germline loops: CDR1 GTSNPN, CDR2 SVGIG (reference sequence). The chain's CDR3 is CAWKKAGTETQYF. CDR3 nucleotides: TGTGCCTGGAAGAAAGCGGGAACAGAGACCCAGTACTTC. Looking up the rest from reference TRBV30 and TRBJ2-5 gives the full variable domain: SQTIHQWPATLVQPVGSPLSLECTVEGTSNPNLYWYRQAAGRGLQLLFYSVGIGQISSEVPQNLSASRPQDRQFILSSKKLLLSDSGFYLCAWKKAGTETQYFGPGTRLLVL.

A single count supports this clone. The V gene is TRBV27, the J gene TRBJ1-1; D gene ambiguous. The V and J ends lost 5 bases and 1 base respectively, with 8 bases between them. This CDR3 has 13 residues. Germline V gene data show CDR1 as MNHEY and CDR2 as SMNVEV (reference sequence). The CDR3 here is CASSITENTEAFF. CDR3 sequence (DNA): TGTGCCAGCAGTATTACAGAGAACACTGAAGCTTTCTTT.

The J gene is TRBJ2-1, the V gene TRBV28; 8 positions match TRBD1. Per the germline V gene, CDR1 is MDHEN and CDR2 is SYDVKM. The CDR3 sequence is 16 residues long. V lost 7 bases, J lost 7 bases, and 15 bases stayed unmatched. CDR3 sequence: CASTPPGQGAQNEQFF. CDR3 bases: TGTGCCAGCACCCCTCCTGGGCAGGGGGCCCAGAATGAGCAGTTCTTC.

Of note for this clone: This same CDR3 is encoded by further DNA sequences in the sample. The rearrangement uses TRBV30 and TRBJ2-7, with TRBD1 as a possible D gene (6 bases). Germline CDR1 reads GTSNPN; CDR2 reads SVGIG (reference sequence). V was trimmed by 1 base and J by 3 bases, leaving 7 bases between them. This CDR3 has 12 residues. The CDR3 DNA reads TGTGCCTGGAGTGAACAGGGCTACGAGCAGTACTTC. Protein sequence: CAWSEQGYEQYF.

Here the CDR3 reads CSVLRGTYEQYF. The DNA for the CDR3 is TGCAGCGTTCTCAGGGGCACCTACGAGCAGTACTTC. The chain combines TRBV29-1 with TRBJ2-7; TRBD1 is a possible D gene (6 bases). CDR3 length equals 12 residues. The V and J ends lost 5 bases and 2 bases respectively, with 10 bases between them. Per germline, CDR1 SQVTM and CDR2 ANQGSEA.

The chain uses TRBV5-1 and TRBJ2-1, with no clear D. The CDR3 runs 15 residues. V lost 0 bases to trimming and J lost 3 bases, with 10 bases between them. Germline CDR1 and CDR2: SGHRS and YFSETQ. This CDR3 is CASSLDRAVYNEQFF. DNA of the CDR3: TGCGCCAGCAGCTTGGATCGGGCGGTCTACAATGAGCAGTTCTTC.

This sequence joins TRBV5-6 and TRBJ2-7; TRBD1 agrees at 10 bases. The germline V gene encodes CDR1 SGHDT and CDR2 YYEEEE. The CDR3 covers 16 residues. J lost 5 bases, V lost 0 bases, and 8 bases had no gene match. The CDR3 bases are TGTGCCAGCAGCTTGGCTGTTGGACAGGGGGTCCACGAGCAGTACTTC. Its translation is CASSLAVGQGVHEQYF.

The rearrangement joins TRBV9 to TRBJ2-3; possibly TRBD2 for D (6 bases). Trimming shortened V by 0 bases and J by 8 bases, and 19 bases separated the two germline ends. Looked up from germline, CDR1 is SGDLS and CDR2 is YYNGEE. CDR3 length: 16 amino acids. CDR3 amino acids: CASSVVSGSASGTQYF. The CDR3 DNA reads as TGTGCCAGCAGCGTAGTTTCCGGGAGCGCGAGCGGTACGCAGTATTTT.

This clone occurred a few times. CDR3 loop: CASSLDREQYF. CDR3 DNA: TGTGCCAGCAGCTTAGACCGCGAGCAGTACTTC. The rearrangement joins TRBV11-3 to TRBJ2-7; D is uncertain. CDR1 and CDR2 from the germline V gene are SGHNT and YENEEA. V was shortened by 0 bases and J by 6 bases, with 3 bases between the two germline ends. This CDR3 spans 11 amino acids.

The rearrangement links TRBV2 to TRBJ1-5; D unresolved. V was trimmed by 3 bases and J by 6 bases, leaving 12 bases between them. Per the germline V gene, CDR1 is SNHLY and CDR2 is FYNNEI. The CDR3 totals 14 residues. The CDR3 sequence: CASSDEGSGQPQHF. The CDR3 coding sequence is TGTGCCAGCAGTGATGAGGGCTCCGGTCAGCCCCAGCATTTT.